This T cell receptor beta chain was obtained from a study of blood T cell repertoires in COVID-19. This clone was recorded only once. Participants, roughly 18 to 89 years old, spanned 25 or so US areas. Which cohort a participant joined came from the clinical history participants gave. Recovered status in Cohort 3 required two negative PCRs, clearance, or symptom resolution. Authors' processing steps: From reference gene primer amplification, estimates of nucleated cell counts were derived. Libraries were prepared by immunoSEQ multiplex PCR; TCRdb keeps only in-frame clonotypes and omits some of them. That table supplies the V and J calls and clone size; D and trimming were determined from the DNA. The sample lists 180,000 or so clones, approximately 89% occurring once. Trimming removed 6 bases at V and 1 base at J, with 13 bases between. CDR1 and CDR2 from the germline V gene are SGHRS and YFSETQ. CDR3 size: 14 residues.

This TCR was recovered from a man aged 35 to 55 who had recovered from COVID-19. V gene TRBV5-1 combines with J gene TRBJ2-5, with a possible D match to TRBD1 (6 bases). The sample comprised PBMCs or T cells enriched from blood (not recorded which). The CDR3 DNA reads TGCGCCAGCAAACGTGGACAGACCCAAGAGACCCAGTACTTC. Translating it yields CASKRGQTQETQYF.